Below, 13 T cell receptor beta chains from the same sample are listed, as sequenced in a study of shared clonotypes between healthy human individuals. Repertoires were generated with immunoSEQ multiplex PCR, while TCRdb's copy carries only in-frame clones and drops some. The sample has over 2 million clones, roughly 90% seen once. The sample was naive CD4+ T cells from PBMCs. Subset: CD45RA+ positively selected. These receptors originate from a man aged 18 to 35 in good health. Some clones in this sample may be carry-over from other donors' samples.

The V and J genes are TRBV5-1 and TRBJ2-1; D uncertain. The V and J ends lost 0 bases and 6 bases respectively, with 10 bases between them. CDR3 length: 14 residues. Germline CDR1 reads SGHRS; CDR2 reads YFSETQ. In nucleotides, the CDR3 is TGCGCCAGCAGCTTGGAATTCAGAACCAATGAGCAGTTCTTC. Amino acid sequence: CASSLEFRTNEQFF.

The chain carries TRBV28 and TRBJ1-1; perhaps TRBD1 as D (6 bases). The CDR3 has 14 amino acids. The germline gives CDR1 MDHEN, CDR2 SYDVKM. V gave up 3 bases and J gave up 9 bases, with 17 bases separating them. The CDR3 spells CASSFLRDTPQAFF. CDR3 sequence (DNA): TGTGCCAGCAGTTTTCTTAGGGACACCCCTCAAGCTTTCTTT.

The rearrangement joins TRBV10-3 to TRBJ2-1, with a tentative D call TRBD2 (6 bases). The CDR3 loop spans 16 amino acids. Germline V gene lookup returns CDR1 ENHRY and CDR2 SYGVKD. V lost 6 bases, J lost 0 bases, and 15 bases lay in between. The CDR3 nucleotides read TGTGCCATCAGGCGGGGTTTGACAGCCTCCTACAATGAGCAGTTCTTC. Translation gives CAIRRGLTASYNEQFF.

The J gene is TRBJ2-4, the V gene TRBV18; 7 positions agree with TRBD1. V lost 3 bases, J lost 6 bases, and 8 bases stayed unmatched. The CDR3 spans 15 residues. CDR1 and CDR2 from the germline V gene are KGHSH and LQKENI. The DNA of the CDR3 is TGTGCCAGCTCACCGACAGGGTCTCGGGGAAACATTCAGTACTTC. Protein: CASSPTGSRGNIQYF. The full variable domain, rest sourced from reference TRBV18 and TRBJ2-4, is NAGVMQNPRHLVRRRGQEARLRCSPMKGHSHVYWYRQLPEEGLKFMVYLQKENIIDESGMPKERFSAEFPKEGPSILRIQQVVRGDSAAYFCASSPTGSRGNIQYFGAGTRLSVL.

The chain employs TRBV18 and TRBJ2-2; tentatively, D is TRBD2 (5 bases). V was cut by 2 bases and J by 6 bases, with 13 bases left in between. The germline CDR1 and CDR2 sequences are KGHSH and LQKENI. The CDR3 runs to 15 residues. The CDR3 loop is CASSPRVASAGELFF. The CDR3, as DNA: TGTGCCAGCTCACCAAGGGTAGCGAGCGCCGGGGAGCTGTTTTTT.

This sequence joins TRBV7-9 and TRBJ1-2; 11 bases fit TRBD1. The CDR3 length is 14 residues. Germline values: CDR1 SEHNR, CDR2 FQNEAQ (reference sequence). Trimming took 4 bases from V and 2 from J; bases not matched to a gene: 0. The DNA of the CDR3 is TGTGCCAGCAGCTGGGACAGGGGGAACTATGGCTACACCTTC. Amino acid sequence: CASSWDRGNYGYTF.

The J gene is TRBJ2-6, the V gene TRBV2, with a weak D call TRBD2 (5 bases). Looked up from germline, CDR1 is SNHLY and CDR2 is FYNNEI. The CDR3 runs to 16 residues. The V gene lost 6 bases and the J gene lost 0 bases, with 12 bases spanning the gap. The CDR3 sequence: CASSPQRTSGANVLTF. The CDR3 bases are TGTGCCAGCAGCCCCCAGCGGACCTCTGGGGCCAACGTCCTGACTTTC.

The chain employs TRBV28 and TRBJ2-7; 12 positions agree with TRBD2. Germline lookup yields CDR1 MDHEN and CDR2 SYDVKM. Trimming removed 5 bases from V and 4 bases from J; junction bases left unmatched: 6. The CDR3 contains 15 residues. The CDR3 bases are TGTGCCAGCAGTCACCAGACTAGCGGGAGATACGAGCAGTACTTC. Its translation is CASSHQTSGRYEQYF. Looking up the rest from reference TRBV28 and TRBJ2-7 gives the full variable domain: DVKVTQSSRYLVKRTGEKVFLECVQDMDHENMFWYRQDPGLGLRLIYFSYDVKMKEKGDIPEGYSVSREKKERFSLILESASTNQTSMYLCASSHQTSGRYEQYFGPGTRLTVT.

The rearrangement links TRBV19 to TRBJ2-1, with D perhaps matching TRBD2 (5 bases). The CDR3 is made up of 12 amino acids. The germline CDR1 and CDR2 sequences are LNHDA and SQIVND (reference sequence). Trimming shortened V by 4 bases and J by 10 bases, and 11 bases separated the two germline ends. The CDR3 here is CASSTLGGEQFF. In DNA form, the CDR3 reads TGTGCCAGTAGTACACTAGGAGGCGAGCAGTTCTTC.

CDR3 sequence (DNA): TGTGCCAGCAGTCTGGGACAGGGAAGTCTCCAGTTCTTC. It translates to CASSLGQGSLQFF. The J gene is TRBJ2-1, the V gene TRBV6-5; 9 nucleotides match TRBD1. CDR3 length equals 13 residues. CDR1 MNHEY and CDR2 SVGAGI come from the germline V gene. J lost 13 bases, V lost 5 bases, and 9 bases had no gene match.

The J gene is TRBJ1-2, the V gene TRBV7-8; D not certain. V shed 2 bases and J shed 8 bases, with 12 bases lying between them. Germline CDR1 and CDR2: SGHVS and FQNEAQ. The CDR3 loop spans 13 amino acids. Written as DNA, the CDR3 is TGTGCCAGCAGCTTATTACCCTTGGAGGGCTACACCTTC. Its protein product is CASSLLPLEGYTF.

The chain employs TRBV2 and TRBJ1-3; D ambiguous. Trimming took 3 bases from V and 0 from J, leaving 18 bases between them. Germline V CDR1 and CDR2: SNHLY, FYNNEI. This CDR3 contains 18 residues. Written as DNA, the CDR3 is TGTGCCAGCAGTGAGTGGGTGGATGCCTATTACTCTGGAAACACCATATATTTT. Translating gives CASSEWVDAYYSGNTIYF.

The chain couples TRBV5-6 to TRBJ2-1; D is ambiguous. Trimming took 3 bases from V and 5 from J, leaving 9 bases between them. The CDR3 has 13 amino acids. Germline V gene sequence: CDR1 SGHDT, CDR2 YYEEEE. CDR3 DNA sequence: TGTGCCAGCAGCTCCGATGGGAACAATGAGCAGTTCTTC. Amino acid sequence: CASSSDGNNEQFF.